This T cell receptor beta chain stems from a study of T cell clonotyping in hematopoietic cell transplantation. The CDR3 contains 14 residues. Germline V CDR1 and CDR2: MNHEY, SVGAGI. V dropped 5 bases and J dropped 5 bases, with 16 bases sitting between them. Notes on this clone: The antigen is undetermined.

Points from the study as a whole: No sorting was done, leaving CD4 and CD8 contributions mixed. At the given depth, recipient repertoires were over 95% de novo clonotypes. Higher Inverse Simpson Index values in graft donor and pretransplant recipient predicted broader posttransplant TCR diversity. Pathologically expanded recipient clonotypes increased progressively from day 30 to day 180 as diversity fell.

Using immunoSEQ multiplex PCR, the repertoire was profiled, and TCRdb retains in-frame clones only, with some absent. The table records some 40,000 clones, roughly 96% of them present only once. The clonotype comes from a man younger than 40 in good health. Some clones in this sample may be carry-over from other donors' samples. The V gene is TRBV6-5, the J gene TRBJ2-7; weak D call: TRBD2 (5 bases). The specimen sequenced was peripheral blood mononuclear cells. This CDR3 is CASSQPGLRNEQYF. The CDR3 nucleotides read TGTGCCAGCAGTCAGCCCGGACTGCGAAACGAGCAGTACTTC.